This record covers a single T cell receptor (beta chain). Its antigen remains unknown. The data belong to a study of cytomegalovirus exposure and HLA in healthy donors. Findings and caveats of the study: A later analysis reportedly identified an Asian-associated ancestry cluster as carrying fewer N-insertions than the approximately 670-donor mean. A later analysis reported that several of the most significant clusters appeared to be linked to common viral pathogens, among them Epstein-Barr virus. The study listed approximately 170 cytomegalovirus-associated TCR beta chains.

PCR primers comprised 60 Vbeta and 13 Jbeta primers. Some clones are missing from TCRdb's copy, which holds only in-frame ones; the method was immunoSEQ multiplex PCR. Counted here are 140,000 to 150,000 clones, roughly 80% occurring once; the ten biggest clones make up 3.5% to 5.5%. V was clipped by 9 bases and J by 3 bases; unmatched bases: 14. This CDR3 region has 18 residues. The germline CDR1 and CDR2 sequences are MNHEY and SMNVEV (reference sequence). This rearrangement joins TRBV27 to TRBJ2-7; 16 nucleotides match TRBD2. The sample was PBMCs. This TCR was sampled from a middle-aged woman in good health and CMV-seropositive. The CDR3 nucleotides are TGTGCCAGGTCGGGACTAGCGGGGGGGCAAGAACCCTTCTACGAGCAGTACTTC. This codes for CARSGLAGGQEPFYEQYF.